This entry features one T cell receptor beta chain sequence. There is no known antigen for this receptor. No per-base quality is available; no much larger clone lies one base away. PBMCs were isolated by Ficoll-Paque density gradient centrifugation. Sequencing was carried out with an Illumina NovaSeq 6000. cDNA libraries for TCRalpha and TCRbeta were prepared by 5'RACE using constant-segment primers, with sample barcodes and unique molecular identifiers added. Trizol reagent was used to extract RNA from every sample. Libraries were amplified in two PCR steps, with a second sample barcode and Illumina TruSeq adapters added in the second step. Sequencing of the libraries was done on an Illumina NovaSeq, producing 2 x 150 bp paired-end reads. In the source study's methods: With migec v1.2.7, reads were demultiplexed and then collapsed into UMI-guided consensus sequences. Using mixcr v2.1.11, UMI consensuses were aligned to TRA and TRB V and J templates and then assembled into clonotypes. Clonotypes were classified as expanded or contracted when called significant by both edgeR and NoisET, with noise models trained on biological replicates. For edgeR calls, the thresholds were a false discovery rate-adjusted p below 0.01 and a log2 fold-change of 1. As an exploratory analysis of dynamics, max-normalized trajectories of the 1000 most abundant clonotypes were examined by PCA with hierarchical clustering. Each responding clone was given a CD4 or CD8 phenotype based on the CD4+ and CD8+ repertoires, which had been sequenced separately. In-frame beta chains were kept once TCRdb had trimmed the public reads at Q25 with fastp and called clones with MiXCR. CDR3 protein duplicates are merged, each entry listing the most common genes and DNA. None of the V and J calls come from the authors' own analysis; TCRdb made them. The sample contains about 290,000 distinct CDR3 sequences, 15% of them found a single time. About a fifth of the sample is in the top ten clones.

The germline V gene provides CDR1 SGDLS and CDR2 YYNGEE. Reading from cysteine to phenylalanine, the CDR3 counts 11 amino acids. Only the CDR3 DNA is retained, 33 bases long and in frame from the first base. V drops 3 bases and J drops 4 bases, leaving 2 bases in between. The source of the sample is a study of T-cell memory formation after mild COVID-19 (dated by TCRdb to about 2021). In the study overall: Most TCR sequence clusters were specific to one of the two donors. T-cell clones expanding and contracting after mild COVID-19 in two donors were tracked by longitudinal TCRalpha and TCRbeta repertoire sequencing. The cohort was made up of two young adult volunteers, one female and one male, who were previously healthy. Study-wide conclusions, independent of this receptor: Clones contracting from day 15 to 85 had balanced CD4/CD8 phenotypes, while a second wave expanding from day 15 to 37 was biased towards CD4+. Only two mild cases were covered by the study, and larger cohorts that include severe cases with pre-infection samples were considered necessary. Some responding clones were found in pre-infection memory, which suggests that pre-existing cross-reactive memory T cells took part in the SARS-CoV-2 response. Contracting CD4+ clones were found mainly in CM and EM memory subsets, while CD8+ clones were enriched in EMRA. The second-wave clones that peaked on day 37 were not confirmed to be SARS-CoV-2 specific.

Sequences were obtained from PBMCs or a T cell subset sorted from them (not recorded which). Rearrangement joined TRBV9 to TRBJ1-3, with no confidently assigned D gene. The sequence was collected from a man aged 18 to 30 who had mild COVID-19 (a few samples of this study predate the infection). The sample titles of this study are shuffled in the database, so cell type and time point are left out; the donor was told from shared clones. Here the CDR3 is given as CASSEGNTIYF. Here is the DNA: TGTGCCAGCAGCGAAGGAAACACCATATATTTT.